Sequencing of this TCR beta chain was carried out in a study of T cell responses to AZD1222 COVID-19 vaccine. Trimming cost V 3 bases and J 4 bases; bases outside gene matches: 9. Germline-derived CDR1 and CDR2 are SGHVS and FQNEAQ. The CDR3 has 15 amino acids. To note about this clone: The antigen is not known.

The assay was immunoSEQ multiplex PCR, and TCRdb's table has in-frame clones only and misses some. The table records some 64,000 clones, more than 75% of them present only once. Regarding the study as a whole: There were mostly white British donors and more females than males, and clonal diversity was possibly underestimated. Repertoires were collected only later (after the peak T cell response had occurred).

Sequencing was performed on peripheral blood, taken on day 0 of AZD1222 vaccination. The sequence was obtained from an adult in good health. The J gene is TRBJ2-7, the V gene TRBV7-8, with TRBD2 identical over 7 bases. The CDR3 DNA follows: TGTGCCAGCAGCTTCCCAAACACGGGGGGTTACGAGCAGTACTTC. Amino acid sequence: CASSFPNTGGYEQYF.